This T cell receptor (beta chain) was profiled in a study of OX40 agonist ivuxolimab in advanced cancers. The data were produced by immunoSEQ multiplex PCR, yet TCRdb's version contains in-frame clones alone and is incomplete. The sample comprises approximately 52,000 clones, roughly 85% of which are singletons, and 7.5% to 10% rests with the top ten. This CDR3 region has 12 residues. Germline V gives CDR1 MNHNS, CDR2 SASEGT. The V end lost 6 bases, the J end lost 0 bases, and 6 bases lay between the germline ends. The clonotype originates from an adult with an advanced solid tumor such as melanoma, head and neck, liver or kidney cancer. The V gene is TRBV6-1, the J gene TRBJ2-7, with D uncertain. The starting material was CD4+ or CD8+ T cells sorted from blood, obtained in a trial of the OX40 agonist ivuxolimab. As DNA, the CDR3 is TGTGCCAGCAGACCCAGCTCCTACGAGCAGTACTTC. Its protein product is CASRPSSYEQYF.